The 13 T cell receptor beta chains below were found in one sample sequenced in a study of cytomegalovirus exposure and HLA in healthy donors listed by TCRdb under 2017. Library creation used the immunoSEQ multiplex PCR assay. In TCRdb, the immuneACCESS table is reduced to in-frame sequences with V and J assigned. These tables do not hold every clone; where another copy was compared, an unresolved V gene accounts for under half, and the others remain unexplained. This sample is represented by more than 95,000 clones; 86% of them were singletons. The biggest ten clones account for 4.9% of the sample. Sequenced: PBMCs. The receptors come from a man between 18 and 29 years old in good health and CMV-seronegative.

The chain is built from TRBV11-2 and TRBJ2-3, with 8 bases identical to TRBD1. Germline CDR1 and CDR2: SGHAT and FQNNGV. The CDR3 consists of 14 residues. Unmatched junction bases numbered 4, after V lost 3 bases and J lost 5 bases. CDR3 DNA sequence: TGTGCCAGCAGCTTGGACAGGGTGGGAGATACGCAGTATTTT. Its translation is CASSLDRVGDTQYF.

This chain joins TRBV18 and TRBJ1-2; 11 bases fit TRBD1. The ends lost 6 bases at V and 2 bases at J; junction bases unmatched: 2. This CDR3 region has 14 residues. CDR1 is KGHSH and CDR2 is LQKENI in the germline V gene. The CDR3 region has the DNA TGTGCCAGCTCCGGGACAGGGGGGAACTATGGCTACACCTTC. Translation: CASSGTGGNYGYTF.

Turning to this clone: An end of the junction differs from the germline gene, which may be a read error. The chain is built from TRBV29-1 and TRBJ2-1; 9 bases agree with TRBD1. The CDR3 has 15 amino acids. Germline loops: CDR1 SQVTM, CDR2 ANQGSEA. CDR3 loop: CSAVAGTGSVNKQFF. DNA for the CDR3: TGCAGCGCTGTTGCCGGGACAGGGTCGGTCAATAAGCAGTTCTTC.

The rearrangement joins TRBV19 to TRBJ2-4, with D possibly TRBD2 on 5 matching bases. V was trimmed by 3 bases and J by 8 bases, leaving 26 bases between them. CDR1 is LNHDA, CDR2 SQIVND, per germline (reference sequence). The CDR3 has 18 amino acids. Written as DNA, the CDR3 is TGTGCCAGTAGTATTGAGGGTTTCGTTCCTCAGCGAAGAGACATTCAGTACTTC. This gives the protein CASSIEGFVPQRRDIQYF.

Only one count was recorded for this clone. CDR3 coding DNA: TGCGCCAGCAGTGAGACCGGGAGGGGTGAGCAGTTCTTC. Its protein product is CASSETGRGEQFF. The chain employs TRBV10-2 and TRBJ2-1; 8 bases are a match to TRBD2. Germline trimming cut 2 bases from V and 9 bases from J; bases unmatched to any gene: 3. The germline CDR1 and CDR2 sequences are WSHSY and SAAADI. This CDR3 has 13 amino acids.

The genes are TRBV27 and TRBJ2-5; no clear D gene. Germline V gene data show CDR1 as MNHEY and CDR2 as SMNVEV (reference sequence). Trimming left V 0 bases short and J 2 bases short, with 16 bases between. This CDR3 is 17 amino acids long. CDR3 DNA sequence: TGTGCCAGCAGTTTATCCTTCCCCCCGACATCGCAAGAGACCCAGTACTTC. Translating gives CASSLSFPPTSQETQYF.

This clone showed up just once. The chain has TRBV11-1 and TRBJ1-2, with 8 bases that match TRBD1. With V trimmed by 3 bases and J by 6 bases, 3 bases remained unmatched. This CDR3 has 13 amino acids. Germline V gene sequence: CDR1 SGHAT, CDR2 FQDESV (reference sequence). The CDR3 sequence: CASSLDRVNGYTF. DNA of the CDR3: TGTGCCAGCAGCTTGGACAGGGTTAATGGCTACACCTTC.

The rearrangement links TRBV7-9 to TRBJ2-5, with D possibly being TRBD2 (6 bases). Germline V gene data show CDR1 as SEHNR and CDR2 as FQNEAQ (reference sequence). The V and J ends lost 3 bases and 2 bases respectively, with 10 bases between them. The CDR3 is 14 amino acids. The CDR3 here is CASSFGLTQETQYF. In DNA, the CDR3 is TGTGCCAGCAGCTTTGGACTAACACAAGAGACCCAGTACTTC.

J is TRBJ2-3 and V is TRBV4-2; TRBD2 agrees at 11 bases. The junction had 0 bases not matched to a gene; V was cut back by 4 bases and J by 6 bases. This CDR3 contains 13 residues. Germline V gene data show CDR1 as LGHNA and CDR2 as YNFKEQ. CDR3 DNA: TGTGCCAGCAGCCGGACTAGCGGGGATACGCAGTATTTT. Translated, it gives CASSRTSGDTQYF.

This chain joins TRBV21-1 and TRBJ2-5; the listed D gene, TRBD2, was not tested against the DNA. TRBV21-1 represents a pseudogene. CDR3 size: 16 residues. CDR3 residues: CASSKVYGGGQETQYF. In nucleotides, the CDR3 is TGTGCCAGCAGCAAAGTCTACGGCGGAGGCCAAGAGACCCAGTACTTC.

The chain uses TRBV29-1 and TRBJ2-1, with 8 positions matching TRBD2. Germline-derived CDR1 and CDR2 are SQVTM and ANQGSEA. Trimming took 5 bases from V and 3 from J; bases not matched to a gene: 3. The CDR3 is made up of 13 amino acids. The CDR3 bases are TGCAGCGTTTGGGGACTAGACTACAATGAGCAGTTCTTC. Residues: CSVWGLDYNEQFF.

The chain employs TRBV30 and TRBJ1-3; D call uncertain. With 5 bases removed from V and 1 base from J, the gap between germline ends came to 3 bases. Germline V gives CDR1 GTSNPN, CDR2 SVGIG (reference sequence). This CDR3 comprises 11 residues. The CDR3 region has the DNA TGTGCCTGGGAGTCTGGAAACACCATATATTTT. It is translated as CAWESGNTIYF. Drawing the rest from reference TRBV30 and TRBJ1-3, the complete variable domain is SQTIHQWPATLVQPVGSPLSLECTVEGTSNPNLYWYRQAAGRGLQLLFYSVGIGQISSEVPQNLSASRPQDRQFILSSKKLLLSDSGFYLCAWESGNTIYFGEGSWLTVV.

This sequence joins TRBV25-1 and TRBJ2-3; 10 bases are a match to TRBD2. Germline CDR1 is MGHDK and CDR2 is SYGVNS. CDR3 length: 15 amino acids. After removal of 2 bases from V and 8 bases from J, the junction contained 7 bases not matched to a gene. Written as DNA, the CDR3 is TGTGCCAGCAGTGAAAACAGCGGGAGGGCGGGTACGCAGTATTTT. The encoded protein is CASSENSGRAGTQYF. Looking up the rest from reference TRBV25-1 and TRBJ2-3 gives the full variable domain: EADIYQTPRYLVIGTGKKITLECSQTMGHDKMYWYQQDPGMELHLIHYSYGVNSTEKGDLSSESTVSRIRTEHFPLTLESARPSHTSQYLCASSENSGRAGTQYFGPGTRLTVL.